This T cell receptor (beta chain) derives from a study of blood T cell repertoires in COVID-19. About the study: T cells, B-cell-depleted T cells, or PBMCs supplied cDNA or gDNA.

The study drew participants aged about 18 to 90 years from some 24 US areas. This clone appeared a single time. The V gene's germline CDR1 is SGHRS and CDR2 YFSETQ. The CDR3 has 15 amino acids. The V end was cut by 2 bases, the J end by 0 bases, with 12 bases between. Original processing methods: Amplification with reference gene primers provided the estimates of nucleated cell counts. Measured with immunoSEQ multiplex PCR; TCRdb has only the in-frame clones, and not every one. The D gene and trimming were derived from the DNA, and the V and J assignments and clone size from that table. The sample records approximately 450,000 clones, about 85% being singletons.

The receptor was derived from a woman under 30 with acute COVID-19. This chain connects TRBV5-1 to TRBJ2-7; unclear D gene. The sample was PBMCs or T cells enriched from blood (not recorded which). CDR3 bases: TGCGCCAGCAGCTTTGGAGTCCTGAGCTCCTACGAGCAGTACTTC. This encodes CASSFGVLSSYEQYF.